This entry features one T cell receptor beta chain sequence. The data were obtained in a study of CD8 T cells in Susac syndrome. RNA amounts of 0.5 to 1 ug underwent reverse transcription with random hexamers. Across 54 Vbeta and 13 Jbeta, TCR beta CDR3 was amplified with immunoSEQ multiplex PCR. MiXCR, run by TCRdb on the immunoSEQ multiplex PCR reads, gives a single entry per CDR3 protein. The sample gives around 220,000 distinct CDR3 sequences, around nine tenths of which show up once; around 0.15% is in the top ten. V was clipped by 3 bases and J by 0 bases; unmatched bases: 2. This CDR3 spans 15 amino acids. Germline-derived CDR1 and CDR2 are SGDLS and YYNGEE.

Specimen: CD8+ T cells from PBMCs. The origin of this receptor is a human donor with multiple sclerosis. The chain has TRBV9 and TRBJ2-3; 9 nucleotides align to TRBD1. CDR3 in DNA: TGTGCCAGCAGCGGAGGGACAGGGAGCACAGATACGCAGTATTTT. Translated, it gives CASSGGTGSTDTQYF.